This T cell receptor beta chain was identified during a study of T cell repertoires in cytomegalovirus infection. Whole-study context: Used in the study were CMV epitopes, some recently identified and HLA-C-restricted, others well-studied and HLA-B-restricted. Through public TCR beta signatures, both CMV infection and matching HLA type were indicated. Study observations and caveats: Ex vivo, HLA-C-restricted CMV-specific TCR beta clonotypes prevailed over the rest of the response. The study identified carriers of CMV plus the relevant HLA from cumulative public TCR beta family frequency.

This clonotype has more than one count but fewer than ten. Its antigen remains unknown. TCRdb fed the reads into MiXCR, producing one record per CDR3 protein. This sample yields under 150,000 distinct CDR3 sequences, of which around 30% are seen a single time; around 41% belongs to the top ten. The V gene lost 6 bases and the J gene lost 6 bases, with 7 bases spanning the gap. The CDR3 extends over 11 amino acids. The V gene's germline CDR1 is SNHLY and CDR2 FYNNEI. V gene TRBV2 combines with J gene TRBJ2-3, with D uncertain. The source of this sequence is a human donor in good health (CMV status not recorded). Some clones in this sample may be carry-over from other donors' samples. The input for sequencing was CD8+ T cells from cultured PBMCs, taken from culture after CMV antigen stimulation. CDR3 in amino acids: CASRPVDTQYF. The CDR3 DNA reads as TGTGCCAGCAGACCTGTGGATACGCAGTATTTT. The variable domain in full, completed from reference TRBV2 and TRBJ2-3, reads EPEVTQTPSHQVTQMGQEVILRCVPISNHLYFYWYRQILGQKVEFLVSFYNNEISEKSEIFDDQFSVERPDGSNFTLKIRSTKLEDSAMYFCASRPVDTQYFGPGTRLTVL.